Given below is one T cell receptor (beta chain) in context. Profiled with immunoSEQ multiplex PCR; TCRdb holds only in-frame clones, not every one. The repertoire holds over 200,000 clones, with 70% to 90% as singletons. This entry is derived from a study of blood T cell repertoires in COVID-19. In terms of age and location, participants ranged from about 18 to 89 years and lived in approximately 26 US areas. The CDR3 has 18 amino acids. Germline values: CDR1 SGHTA, CDR2 FQGNSA. V lost 5 bases and J lost 3; bases outside the gene matches: 13. The TCR originated in a woman between 50 and 59 years old who had recovered from COVID-19. The chain combines TRBV7-2 with TRBJ2-7, with 13 bases matching TRBD2. Source material: PBMCs or T cells enriched from blood (not recorded which). DNA for the CDR3: TGTGCCAGCAGCCCCGGACTAGCGGGAGAGTTTTTAGGCTACGAGCAGTACTTC. Its protein is CASSPGLAGEFLGYEQYF.